This TCR beta chain appears in the sequencing data of a study of blood T cell repertoires in COVID-19. Background on the study: Acute-phase and convalescent COVID-19 samples originated in the United States, Italy and Spain. Nucleic acid was either cDNA or gDNA, and it came from T cells, B-cell-depleted T cells, or PBMCs.

Original processing notes: The authors estimated nucleated cell counts from reference gene primer amplification. Libraries were prepared by immunoSEQ multiplex PCR; TCRdb keeps only in-frame clonotypes and omits some of them. The V and J calls and clone size come from that table; D and trimming were worked out from the DNA. The table includes 150,000 to 200,000 clones, roughly four fifths detected once. V gave up 2 bases and J gave up 4 bases, with 9 bases separating them. Germline values: CDR1 KGHSY, CDR2 FQNENV. The CDR3 contains 14 residues. The specimen sequenced was peripheral blood. The rearrangement joins TRBV16 to TRBJ1-5; D unclear. The source is a human donor in a cohort sampled during active COVID-19. Written as DNA, the CDR3 is TGTGCCAGCAGCCAACGGGGAGCGAATCAGCCCCAGCATTTT. Translating gives CASSQRGANQPQHF. The complete variable domain, with remaining parts taken from reference TRBV16 and TRBJ1-5, reads GEEVAQTPKHLVRGEGQKAKLYCAPIKGHSYVFWYQQVLKNEFKFLISFQNENVFDETGMPKERFSAKCLPNSPCSLEIQATKLEDSAVYFCASSQRGANQPQHFGDGTRLSIL.